The source of this TCR beta chain is a study of blood T cell repertoires in COVID-19 (dated by TCRdb to the early 2020s). Regarding the study in general: Collaborator samples came from the United States, Italy and Spain and covered acute and convalescent phases of COVID-19. The prospective study material was composed of cDNA or gDNA derived from T cells, B-cell-depleted T cells, or PBMCs. Deeply sampled blood TCRbeta repertoires from subjects exposed to, actively infected with, or recovered from COVID-19 were included in the dataset. The repertoires were released in a freely available public database intended as a resource for research on the immune response to SARS-CoV-2. Samples came from the ongoing ImmuneRACE study (first 160 participants) plus 1,254 subjects from 6 global collaborators. The sample metadata nearly always contained a de-identified subject ID, COVID-19 status, age in years and sex. Where available, HLA class I and class II types were taken from metadata supplied by the sample provider and were not determined by assay-based typing. Overall results and qualifications from the work: How much clinical and demographic metadata was included differed by source and by participant, and the metadata was provided uncurated.

The CDR3 goes from the cysteine to the phenylalanine over 15 residues. Only the CDR3 region is kept as DNA, spanning 45 bases read in frame from base 1. V lost 4 bases and J lost 4 bases, and the count of bases not matched to a germline gene is 4. For CDR1 and CDR2, the germline V gene lists SGHRS and YFSETQ. As concerns this clone: Its antigen is unknown. Per-base qualities were not stored, and no clone one base away is much larger.

TCRbeta CDR3 regions were amplified from genomic DNA using the immunoSEQ Assay, a bias-controlled multiplex PCR. As for the original processing: The number of nucleated cells in each sample was estimated by amplification of reference gene primers within the assay. To quantify the absolute abundance of each unique TCRbeta CDR3 rearrangement, sequence reads were collapsed and filtered. Productive Simpson clonality was computed per sample as the square root of Simpson's diversity index over productive rearrangements. As stored in TCRdb, this immuneACCESS dataset retains in-frame rearrangements with V and J assigned. A fraction of the clones does not appear; measured against another copy, unresolved V genes explain less than half of the discrepancy, and the remainder lacks a known reason. The DNA gave D and trimming, while V, J and clone size come from that table. The sample profile shows about 230,000 clones; roughly 83% of them were found once. Jointly, the top ten make up 6.5% to 9% of the sample.

The collaborating institutions used their own protocols to collect whole blood in K2EDTA tubes. For TCRbeta analysis, collaborator samples were shipped as frozen whole blood, as isolated PBMCs, or as DNA extracted from either sample type. The sequenced sample consisted of peripheral blood. The origin of this receptor is a woman aged 45-65 years with acute or convalescent COVID-19. Here the chain combines TRBV5-1 and TRBJ1-5; 11 of the junction bases match TRBD1. Here is the DNA: TGCGCCAGCAGCCTCGGGACAGGGGGAAATCAGCCCCAGCATTTT. This is translated as CASSLGTGGNQPQHF.